This TCR beta chain comes out of a study of identical twins. TCRdb analysed the 5' RACE reads with MiXCR anew, one entry per CDR3 protein. The table lists a few hundred thousand distinct CDR3 sequences, roughly 8.6% of them singletons. The CDR3 spans 13 residues. Trimming shortened V by 2 bases and J by 5 bases, and 9 bases separated the two germline ends. Germline CDR1 SGHRS, CDR2 YFSETQ. The data also belong to a second study, concerning yellow fever vaccine responses in identical twins.

Sequencing was done on a sample of memory (CD45RO+) T cells sorted from blood. The TCR originated in a woman under 30 in good health. V and J are TRBV5-1 and TRBJ2-3; D unclear. The CDR3 DNA follows: TGCGCCAGCAGCTTCAACAAGCGAGATACGCAGTATTTT. It yields the protein CASSFNKRDTQYF.